Below, 22 T cell receptor beta chains from the same sample are listed, as sequenced in a study of read filtering for tumor transcriptome and immune sequencing. The library was built from roughly 400 ng RNA with molecular barcoded adaptors for alpha/delta and beta/gamma chains. TCRdb recomputed calls from the reads with MiXCR, one row per CDR3 protein. The sample contains approximately 140,000 distinct CDR3 sequences, roughly an eighth of which appear only once. Material: a population of CD138-negative cells sorted from bone marrow. These receptors were obtained from a donor at least 40 years old with multiple myeloma.

This clonotype was seen only a few times. It may be a read error: a sequence one base away is much more abundant. The chain uses TRBV11-2 and TRBJ1-1; D unresolved. The CDR3 is 13 residues long. Germline V gene sequence: CDR1 SGHAT, CDR2 FQNNGV. Trimming took off 0 bases at V and 6 bases at J, with 8 bases between the two ends. The CDR3 bases are TGTGCCAGCAGCTTAGATAGAGAGGCTGAAGCTTTCTTT. It is translated as CASSLDREAEAFF.

Worth noting for this clonotype: A much larger clone lies one base from this, so it may be a read error. The chain employs TRBV2 and TRBJ2-6; 7 bases match TRBD1. Germline V lookup: CDR1 SNHLY, CDR2 FYNNEI. The CDR3 has 15 amino acids. With V trimmed by 5 bases and J by 5 bases, 6 bases remained unmatched. CDR3 loop: CASSIDRARANVLTF. The CDR3 DNA sequence: TGTGCCAGCAGTATCGACAGGGCTAGGGCCAACGTCCTGACTTTC.

This clonotype was picked up many times. CDR3 nucleotide sequence: TGTGCCAGCAGTAAAACAAGGAAACTGAACACTGAAGCTTTCTTT. It codes for CASSKTRKLNTEAFF. The chain has TRBV6-5 and TRBJ1-1, with D unresolved. Trimming took off 5 bases at V and 0 bases at J, with 13 bases between the two ends. CDR1 MNHEY and CDR2 SVGAGI come from the germline V gene. The length of the CDR3 is 15 residues.

On this clonotype: A much bigger clone sits one base away, suggesting this may be a read error. The DNA of the CDR3 is TGTGCCAGCGGCTTAGGAGCGGCCCGGGGGACCCAGTACTTC. Its protein is CASGLGAARGTQYF. This sequence joins TRBV11-2 and TRBJ2-5, with D tentatively TRBD2 (5 bases). Germline V CDR1 and CDR2: SGHAT, FQNNGV. The CDR3 has 14 amino acids. Drawing the rest from reference TRBV11-2 and TRBJ2-5, the complete variable domain is EAGVAQSPRYKIIEKRQSVAFWCNPISGHATLYWYQQILGQGPKLLIQFQNNGVVDDSQLPKDRFSAERLKGVDSTLKIQPAKLEDSAVYLCASGLGAARGTQYFGPGTRLLVL.

The table lists this clonotype with many counts. The rearrangement joins TRBV6-5 to TRBJ1-5; D is unresolved. Germline V gives CDR1 MNHEY, CDR2 SVGAGI. This CDR3 is built from 13 residues. Trimming left V 7 bases short and J 2 bases short, with 9 bases between. CDR3 loop: CASMSARNQPQHF. The CDR3 region has the DNA TGTGCCAGCATGTCCGCACGCAATCAGCCCCAGCATTTT.

This clonotype was picked up many times. This chain uses TRBV19 with TRBJ1-1; 8 bases are shared with TRBD1. V shed 8 bases, J shed 5 bases, and the junction held 4 bases outside the gene matches. CDR3 size: 12 residues. CDR1 LNHDA and CDR2 SQIVND come from the germline V gene (reference sequence). The CDR3 bases are TGTGCCAGTCAGGGGGCTGGAACTGAAGCTTTCTTT. Translation: CASQGAGTEAFF.

This clonotype was picked up many times. The chain employs TRBV7-8 and TRBJ1-1; 9 bases match TRBD1. The CDR3 is made up of 17 amino acids. Per the germline V gene, CDR1 is SGHVS and CDR2 is FQNEAQ. Trimming at V came to 7 bases and at J to 2 bases, leaving 14 bases not matched to a gene. The CDR3 is CASISHPWGQGNTEAFF. The CDR3 region has the DNA TGTGCCAGCATTTCCCACCCCTGGGGACAGGGCAACACTGAAGCTTTCTTT.

This clonotype was detected many times. V usage is TRBV19 and J usage is TRBJ2-1; perhaps TRBD2 as D (6 bases). The CDR3 has 14 residues. Looked up from germline, CDR1 is LNHDA and CDR2 is SQIVND (reference sequence). Trimming stripped 5 bases from V and 5 bases from J, with 13 bases between. CDR3 coding DNA: TGTGCCAGTAGTCGGGAGATCGTCGACAATGAGCAGTTCTTC. Its translation is CASSREIVDNEQFF.

Regarding this clonotype: A far larger clone is one base from this, pointing to a likely read error. The chain has TRBV12-3 or TRBV12-4 and TRBJ2-1; a weak D match, TRBD2 (6 bases). CDR3 size: 14 residues. Trimming left V 3 bases short and J 5 bases short, with 11 bases between. In nucleotides, the CDR3 is TGTGCCAGCAGTTTCTGTCCGGGAGACAATGAGCAGTTCTTC. This sequence encodes CASSFCPGDNEQFF.

This clonotype was found many times. The chain is built from TRBV7-2 and TRBJ2-1; D unclear. Germline V gives CDR1 SGHTA, CDR2 FQGNSA. The CDR3 length is 15 residues. V was shortened by 3 bases and J by 2 bases, with 11 bases between the two germline ends. In nucleotides, the CDR3 is TGTGCCAGCAGCTTTGGGCCAGCTACCTACAATGAGCAGTTCTTC. It specifies CASSFGPATYNEQFF.

In its sample, this clonotype was seen many times. The V gene is TRBV29-1, the J gene TRBJ2-2; perhaps TRBD1 as D (6 bases). The length of the CDR3 is 13 residues. V dropped 6 bases and J dropped 1 base, with 9 bases sitting between them. CDR1 is SQVTM and CDR2 is ANQGSEA in the germline V gene. CDR3: CSVLTGNTGELFF. The DNA of the CDR3 is TGCAGCGTGTTGACAGGGAACACCGGGGAGCTGTTTTTT.

This clonotype was picked up many times. The gene calls are TRBV12-3 or TRBV12-4 and TRBJ2-6, with D perhaps matching TRBD2 (6 bases). V was cut by 2 bases and J by 0 bases, with 20 bases left in between. The CDR3 is 20 amino acids. The CDR3 reads CASSLLRGLATSSGANVLTF. CDR3 nucleotides: TGTGCCAGCAGTTTACTCCGGGGCCTAGCGACCAGCTCTGGGGCCAACGTCCTGACTTTC.

This clonotype has a count of ten or more. The V call is TRBV20-1, the J call TRBJ2-7, with D perhaps TRBD1 (5 bases). The germline CDR1 and CDR2 sequences are DFQATT and SNEGSKA (reference sequence). The V and J ends lost 6 bases and 2 bases respectively, with 17 bases between them. CDR3 length: 14 amino acids. CDR3 in DNA: TGCAGTGCCCTGGGGCAACAAAAGACCTACGAGCAGTACTTC. This gives the protein CSALGQQKTYEQYF.

There are many counts of this clonotype. The chain couples TRBV20-1 to TRBJ1-5, with a weak D call TRBD1 (5 bases). The germline V gene encodes CDR1 DFQATT and CDR2 SNEGSKA (reference sequence). The V end was cut by 6 bases, the J end by 4 bases, with 13 bases between. There are 13 residues in the CDR3. In nucleotides, the CDR3 is TGCAGTGCAGGGACGGAAAGGAATCAGCCCCAGCATTTT. Amino acid sequence: CSAGTERNQPQHF.

This clonotype was recorded many times. CDR3 sequence reads: CASSVETTKNNEQFF. In nucleotides, the CDR3 is TGTGCCAGCAGCGTTGAGACCACAAAGAACAATGAGCAGTTCTTC. The rearrangement links TRBV9 to TRBJ2-1; D remains unclear. V was pared by 2 bases and J by 5 bases, with 14 bases between. CDR1 and CDR2 (germline): SGDLS, YYNGEE. The CDR3 spans 15 residues.

This clonotype was seen at least ten times. The chain recombines TRBV10-3 with TRBJ2-2, with D perhaps given as TRBD1 or TRBD2 (5 bases each). V dropped 7 bases and J dropped 0 bases, with 12 bases sitting between them. There are 15 residues in the CDR3. Germline V gene lookup returns CDR1 ENHRY and CDR2 SYGVKD. CDR3 sequence reads: CAINSGAPNTGELFF. The CDR3 bases are TGTGCCATCAATTCCGGGGCACCGAACACCGGGGAGCTGTTTTTT.

This clonotype was detected ten times or more. CDR3 amino acids: CSVEDKDTQYF. The DNA for the CDR3 is TGCAGCGTTGAGGACAAAGATACGCAGTATTTT. The chain links TRBV29-1 to TRBJ2-3; maybe TRBD1 (5 bases). The V end was cut by 3 bases, the J end by 5 bases, with 6 bases between. The CDR3 runs 11 residues. Germline CDR1 is SQVTM and CDR2 is ANQGSEA.

For this clonotype: A much larger clone differs from this one at a single base, so this may be a read error. This is likely a read error, given that the CDR3 carries no conserved phenylalanine or tryptophan at its end. The chain uses TRBV14 and TRBJ1-1; TRBD1 matches at 7 bases. CDR3 length: 17 residues. The V gene's germline CDR1 is SGHDN and CDR2 FVKESK. V was clipped by 4 bases and J by 5 bases; unmatched bases: 16. The CDR3 coding sequence is TGTGCCAGCAGCCCCGGACAGGACCTTAAAAAGGGGACTGAAGCTTTCATT. Its protein is CASSPGQDLKKGTEAFI.

This clonotype was seen ten or more times. The chain carries TRBV5-1 and TRBJ2-2; TRBD2 aligns across 13 bases. V gave up 4 bases and J gave up 4 bases; unmatched junction bases: 4. CDR1 is SGHRS and CDR2 is YFSETQ in the germline V gene. CDR3 length: 16 residues. For the CDR3, the DNA is TGCGCCAGCAGCCTACGGACTAGCGGGAGCACCGGGGAGCTGTTTTTT. Protein product: CASSLRTSGSTGELFF.

This clonotype was found many times. The rearrangement joins TRBV12-3 or TRBV12-4 to TRBJ2-6; 7 nucleotides agree with TRBD1. Trimming cost V 5 bases and J 3 bases; bases outside gene matches: 10. The length of the CDR3 is 17 residues. The CDR3 coding sequence is TGTGCCAGCAGTAGAGCGACAGGGAATTTTGGGGCCAACGTCCTGACTTTC. This encodes CASSRATGNFGANVLTF.

This clonotype has more than one count but fewer than ten. This may come from a read error, since a much larger clone is one base off. The chain recombines TRBV12-3 or TRBV12-4 with TRBJ2-7, with D possibly being TRBD1 (6 bases). The CDR3 contains 13 residues. CDR3 sequence: CASSFWGQGEQCF. The CDR3 region has the DNA TGTGCCAGCAGTTTCTGGGGGCAGGGCGAGCAGTGCTTC.

This clonotype came up many times. The V gene is TRBV10-2, the J gene TRBJ2-3; 8 nucleotides match TRBD1. The CDR3 extends over 15 amino acids. The V gene's germline CDR1 is WSHSY and CDR2 SAAADI. Trimming at V came to 1 base and at J to 1 base, leaving 1 base not matched to a gene. For the CDR3, the DNA is TGCGCCAGCAGTGAGTTGACAGGGGGCACAGATACGCAGTATTTT. Translated, it gives CASSELTGGTDTQYF.